Each of the 6 T cell receptor beta chains below was sequenced from the same sample in a study of blood T cell repertoires in COVID-19 (dated by TCRdb to about 2020). Preparation of the library involved the immunoSEQ multiplex PCR assay. The source is immuneACCESS, and TCRdb retained only in-frame sequences with V and J called. Part of the clones is not carried over; for the studies checked, unresolved V genes explain less than half of this, and the remainder is unexplained. Counted in this sample were 46,000 or so clones; 90% of them appeared once. The top ten clonotypes cover over 15% of the sample. The sequenced material came from peripheral blood. Receptors originate from a man aged 65 to 79 with active COVID-19.

This chain connects TRBV24-1 to TRBJ2-3, with a weak D call TRBD2 (6 bases). Germline V gives CDR1 KGHDR, CDR2 SFDVKD. The CDR3 totals 15 residues. V dropped 2 bases and J dropped 2 bases, with 10 bases sitting between them. This CDR3 reads CATSDWRETTDTQYF. For the CDR3, the DNA is TGTGCCACCAGTGATTGGCGGGAAACCACAGATACGCAGTATTTT.

This clone was counted only a few times. V and J are TRBV28 and TRBJ2-5; 12 bases are a match to TRBD2. The CDR3 sequence is 15 residues long. Trimming removed 9 bases from V and 0 bases from J; junction bases left unmatched: 5. The germline gives CDR1 MDHEN, CDR2 SYDVKM. CDR3 protein: CASGLAGMYQETQYF. The CDR3 coding sequence is TGTGCCAGTGGACTAGCGGGGATGTACCAAGAGACCCAGTACTTC.

V is TRBV3-1 (or the pseudogene TRBV3-2) and J is TRBJ1-1, with D unresolved. Germline CDR1 LGHDT, CDR2 YNNKEL (reference sequence). Trimming took 1 base from V and 3 from J, leaving 3 bases between them. CDR3 size: 12 residues. The CDR3 DNA sequence: TGTGCCAGCAGCCAAGCCGACACTGAAGCTTTCTTT. It translates to CASSQADTEAFF.

Only one count was recorded for this clone. The chain is built from TRBV7-6 and TRBJ2-7, with 8 bases lining up with TRBD1. Per germline, CDR1 SGHVS and CDR2 FNYEAQ. The CDR3 loop spans 15 amino acids. Trimming cost V 2 bases and J 7 bases; bases outside gene matches: 10. The CDR3 sequence is CASSLLTGESKEQYF. The DNA of the CDR3 is TGTGCCAGCAGCTTATTGACAGGGGAATCGAAAGAGCAGTACTTC.

The chain carries TRBV7-9 and TRBJ1-1; D is undetermined. This CDR3 has 14 amino acids. V dropped 2 bases and J dropped 6 bases, with 13 bases sitting between them. Germline values: CDR1 SEHNR, CDR2 FQNEAQ (reference sequence). The CDR3 spells CASSLPSSFAEAFF. DNA for the CDR3: TGTGCCAGCAGCTTACCGTCTTCGTTTGCTGAAGCTTTCTTT.

In nucleotides, the CDR3 is TGTGCCAGCAGCCCCGGGACAGGGTTACATCAGCCCCAGCATTTT. Protein sequence: CASSPGTGLHQPQHF. This chain uses TRBV6-5 with TRBJ1-5; 9 bases agree with TRBD1. Per the germline V gene, CDR1 is MNHEY and CDR2 is SVGAGI. With 6 bases clipped from V and 5 bases from J, the junction kept 8 bases outside the gene matches. This CDR3 is built from 15 residues.